The 17 T cell receptor beta chains listed next were all sequenced from one sample in a study of T-cell reconstitution after alpha-beta-depleted transplantation in children. Library preparation (for TCRbeta) was performed with unique molecular identifiers. Via MiXCR, TCRdb re-called the PCR reads, giving one row per CDR3 protein. The data hold hundreds of thousands of distinct CDR3 sequences, with 13% observed a single time. The sample consisted of PBMCs, mostly from graft donor cells, taken 360 days after TCRalphabeta/CD19-depleted stem cell transplant. Receptors originate from a male patient under 18 who had a stem cell transplant for acute myeloid leukemia, so the T cells may come from the graft donor.

V and J are TRBV7-8 and TRBJ2-7; TRBD2 matches at 13 bases. CDR3 length: 16 residues. After removal of 6 bases from V and 1 base from J, the junction contained 6 bases not matched to a gene. The V gene's germline CDR1 is SGHVS and CDR2 FQNEAQ. Here the CDR3 reads CASRGLAGLSSYEQYF. CDR3 in DNA: TGTGCCAGCAGGGGACTAGCGGGACTTTCTTCCTACGAGCAGTACTTC.

This clonotype has a handful of counts. The chain has TRBV20-1 and TRBJ2-5; D is unclear. This CDR3 spans 15 amino acids. From germline, CDR1 is DFQATT and CDR2 SNEGSKA (reference sequence). V was shortened by 0 bases and J by 5 bases, with 16 bases between the two germline ends. The CDR3 spells CSARDPARPLETQYF. CDR3 sequence (DNA): TGCAGTGCTAGAGATCCGGCTAGACCTCTGGAGACCCAGTACTTC.

This clonotype was counted many times. This chain links TRBV7-2 with TRBJ2-7; perhaps TRBD2 as D (7 bases). This CDR3 is built from 21 residues. V lost 0 bases, J lost 0 bases, and 27 bases lay in between. The germline CDR1 and CDR2 sequences are SGHTA and FQGNSA. The CDR3 protein is CASSLAGRTGWSGTLSYEQYF. In DNA, the CDR3 is TGTGCCAGCAGCTTAGCGGGCAGAACAGGGTGGAGCGGGACCCTCTCCTACGAGCAGTACTTC.

This clonotype was seen a handful of times. The rearrangement uses TRBV12-3 or TRBV12-4 and TRBJ1-1, with D possibly matching TRBD1 (5 bases). V lost 6 bases and J lost 5, with 13 bases in between. The CDR3 totals 13 residues. CDR3 loop: CASSRDPGTEAFF. For the CDR3, the DNA is TGTGCCAGCAGCCGGGACCCGGGGACTGAAGCTTTCTTT.

This chain's CDR3 is CASNARRGYNEQFF. The CDR3 nucleotides read TGTGCCAGCAATGCCCGAAGGGGATACAATGAGCAGTTCTTC. V and J are TRBV11-2 and TRBJ2-1, with D possibly matching TRBD1 (5 bases). Trimming stripped 7 bases from V and 4 bases from J, with 14 bases between. The CDR3 loop spans 14 amino acids. Germline V gene sequence: CDR1 SGHAT, CDR2 FQNNGV.

The J gene is TRBJ2-5, the V gene TRBV7-3; 11 nucleotides align to TRBD2. The CDR3 consists of 15 residues. From germline, CDR1 is SGHTA and CDR2 FQGTGA. The V and J ends lost 2 bases and 3 bases, in that order; junction bases with no gene match: 2. CDR3 amino acids: CASSLQGLAEETQYF. In DNA form, the CDR3 reads TGTGCCAGCAGCTTACAGGGACTAGCGGAAGAGACCCAGTACTTC.

In this sample, this clonotype turned up many times. This sequence joins TRBV3-1 and TRBJ1-2; 8 nucleotides match TRBD1. The V gene's germline CDR1 is LGHDT and CDR2 YNNKEL (reference sequence). Trimming took 10 bases from V and 4 from J; bases not matched to a gene: 5. This CDR3 contains 12 residues. Here the CDR3 reads CATRQGPYGYTF. In DNA, the CDR3 is TGTGCCACTCGACAGGGGCCCTATGGCTACACCTTC.

CDR3 bases: TGTGCCTCCTTTAGCGGGAGGGCCAGTAAGAATGAGCAGTTCTTC. Amino acid sequence: CASFSGRASKNEQFF. V gene TRBV30 combines with J gene TRBJ2-1; 11 nucleotides align to TRBD2. This CDR3 region has 15 residues. The ends lost 7 bases at V and 7 bases at J; junction bases unmatched: 12. Germline V CDR1 and CDR2: GTSNPN, SVGIG (reference sequence).

This clonotype came up many times. This chain uses TRBV6-2 or TRBV6-3 with TRBJ2-1, with D perhaps TRBD2 (6 bases). This CDR3 has 15 residues. The V gene's germline CDR1 is MNHEY and CDR2 SVGEGT. Trimming shortened V by 7 bases and J by 0 bases, and 13 bases separated the two germline ends. As DNA, the CDR3 is TGTGCCAGCACGGGACTCTTAAGCTCCTACAATGAGCAGTTCTTC. It is translated as CASTGLLSSYNEQFF.

In its sample, this clonotype was seen a few times. The chain joins TRBV10-3 to TRBJ2-1, with 9 nucleotides matching TRBD1. Germline V CDR1 and CDR2: ENHRY, SYGVKD. The CDR3 covers 14 residues. V lost 9 bases to trimming and J lost 8 bases; unmatched junction nucleotides: 11. CDR3 amino acids: CAIGQQGATDEQFF. The CDR3 region has the DNA TGTGCCATTGGACAACAGGGGGCTACGGATGAGCAGTTCTTC.

The chain couples TRBV30 to TRBJ2-1, with 15 bases identical to TRBD2. The V and J ends lost 4 bases and 9 bases, in that order; junction bases with no gene match: 10. This CDR3 has 16 residues. In germline, CDR1 is GTSNPN, CDR2 SVGIG (reference sequence). The DNA for the CDR3 is TGTGCCTGGACCTTTCCGGGACTAGCGGGAGGCGGTGAGCAGTTCTTC. Translated, it gives CAWTFPGLAGGGEQFF.

The V call is TRBV2, the J call TRBJ2-5, with TRBD1 identical over 11 bases. Germline V CDR1 and CDR2: SNHLY, FYNNEI. The CDR3 contains 15 residues. The V gene end was trimmed by 6 bases and the J gene end by 6 bases; junction bases not matched to a gene: 9. CDR3 protein: CASSLDRGRGKTQYF. The CDR3, as DNA: TGTGCCAGCAGCCTGGACAGGGGGCGAGGAAAGACCCAGTACTTC.

This clonotype was recorded a few times. CDR3: CSEGNPRSPYNEQFF. CDR3 DNA: TGCAGTGAGGGGAACCCGCGCTCCCCCTACAATGAGCAGTTCTTC. V is TRBV20-1 and J is TRBJ2-1; TRBD1 is a possible D gene (5 bases). This CDR3 spans 15 amino acids. Germline V gives CDR1 DFQATT, CDR2 SNEGSKA (reference sequence). V lost 7 bases and J 2 bases, leaving 18 bases between the germline ends.

A note on this clonotype: One base away lies a much larger clone, so this may be a sequencing read error. The genes are TRBV24-1 and TRBJ2-5; 7 bases are shared with TRBD1. This CDR3 comprises 12 residues. Germline CDR1 KGHDR, CDR2 SFDVKD. The chain's CDR3 is CTTRDSGETQYF. The CDR3 nucleotides read TGTACCACCAGGGACAGCGGAGAGACCCAGTACTTC.

In its sample, this clonotype was seen many times. V and J are TRBV10-3 and TRBJ2-7; 9 bases fit TRBD1. The CDR3 loop spans 13 amino acids. CDR1 is ENHRY, CDR2 SYGVKD, per germline. With V trimmed by 5 bases and J by 4 bases, 3 bases remained unmatched. The CDR3 loop reads CAISRDRVYEQYF. The DNA for the CDR3 is TGTGCCATCAGTCGGGACAGGGTTTACGAGCAGTACTTC.

This clonotype has only one observation. A read error is likely, as this CDR3 ends without the conserved phenylalanine or tryptophan. This chain joins TRBV7-8 and TRBJ2-2, with TRBD2 matching over 7 bases. There are 17 residues in the CDR3. V lost 0 bases and J lost 5; bases outside the gene matches: 9. Germline V CDR1 and CDR2: SGHVS, FQNEAQ. CDR3 DNA: TGTGCCAGCAGCTTAGCGCCTAGCGGTAAAAGGACCGGGGAGCTGTTTTCT. The encoded protein is CASSLAPSGKRTGELFS.

The rearrangement uses TRBV12-3 or TRBV12-4 and TRBJ2-2, with D possibly matching TRBD2 (5 bases). The CDR3 has 16 amino acids. Trimming took off 5 bases at V and 0 bases at J, with 13 bases between the two ends. This chain's CDR3 is CASSRRTGSNTGELFF. In nucleotides, the CDR3 is TGTGCCAGCAGTCGGCGGACGGGGTCGAACACCGGGGAGCTGTTTTTT.